This TCR beta chain derives from a study of CD8 T cells in Susac syndrome. This CDR3 comprises 17 residues. V dropped 4 bases and J dropped 5; count of bases not matched to a gene: 8. Germline V lookup: CDR1 SGHTA, CDR2 FQGNSA. This clonotype was picked up one time. Random hexamers were used to reverse transcribe an amount of about 0.45 to 1 ug RNA. From the immunoSEQ multiplex PCR reads, TCRdb called clonotypes with MiXCR, one entry per CDR3 protein. Of approximately 180,000 distinct CDR3 sequences listed, approximately 93% were seen once; the top ten hold roughly 0.097%. The chain carries TRBV7-2 and TRBJ2-4; 13 positions agree with TRBD2. Sequencing was performed on CD4+ T cells from PBMCs. This TCR was recovered from a human donor with multiple sclerosis. In DNA, the CDR3 is TGTGCCAGCAGCTCTCGGACTAGCGGGAGTTGGGAAAACATTCAGTACTTC. This sequence encodes CASSSRTSGSWENIQYF.